Presented here are 12 T cell receptor beta chains from one specimen sequenced in a study of Ad26.COV2.S vaccination and SARS-CoV-2 variants. TCRdb's copy holds only in-frame clones and misses some; the assay was immunoSEQ multiplex PCR. Of 400,000 to 450,000 clones in the sample, 80% to 95% were seen once. Treatment defined: roughly 20 received Ad26.COV2.S at low or high dose, single or two shots; roughly five received placebo; per-sample allocation not given. Each sample was drawn 63 days after the first injection (of vaccine or placebo). Here the sequenced sample was peripheral blood, taken in a trial of Ad26.COV2.S vaccine versus placebo. Source of these receptors: a person between 18 and 65 years old who received the Ad26.COV2.S COVID-19 vaccine or a placebo.

The V and J genes are TRBV19 and TRBJ2-1; 10 nucleotides line up with TRBD2. This CDR3 region has 15 residues. Germline CDR1 and CDR2: LNHDA and SQIVND (reference sequence). V lost 2 bases, J lost 6 bases, and 4 bases stayed unmatched. CDR3 bases: TGTGCCAGTAGTATAAGTAGCGGGGGGCCCAATGAGCAGTTCTTC. Protein: CASSISSGGPNEQFF.

This clone has a single count. The chain links TRBV7-2 to TRBJ2-5; D is uncertain. Germline values: CDR1 SGHTA, CDR2 FQGNSA. The V end lost 0 bases, the J end lost 14 bases, and 13 bases lay between the germline ends. The CDR3 length is 12 residues. CDR3 region: CASSLAGSLRYF. CDR3 sequence (DNA): TGTGCCAGCAGCTTAGCAGGGTCTCTACGCTACTTC.

This clone occurred once. The rearrangement uses TRBV11-2 and TRBJ2-3; D is unclear. The CDR3 sequence is 12 residues long. The V and J ends lost 3 bases and 0 bases respectively, with 1 base between them. Germline values: CDR1 SGHAT, CDR2 FQNNGV. This chain's CDR3 is CASSLSTDTQYF. As DNA, the CDR3 is TGTGCCAGCAGCTTGAGCACAGATACGCAGTATTTT.

The chain uses TRBV9 and TRBJ2-1; 11 bases line up with TRBD2. Germline V gives CDR1 SGDLS, CDR2 YYNGEE. V lost 3 bases and J lost 8; bases outside the gene matches: 4. The CDR3 consists of 14 residues. As DNA, the CDR3 is TGTGCCAGCAGCGCCGGACTAGCGGGTGATGAGCAGTTCTTC. Amino acids: CASSAGLAGDEQFF.

The chain employs TRBV4-3 and TRBJ2-7; 7 bases are shared with TRBD1. Losses at the gene ends were 0 bases for V and 5 bases for J; bases not matched to a gene: 7. In germline, CDR1 is LGHNA, CDR2 YSLEER. The CDR3 consists of 15 residues. As DNA, the CDR3 is TGCGCCAGCAGCCAAGAAGGTAGGGGGCTGAACGAGCAGTACTTC. Translation: CASSQEGRGLNEQYF.

The chain is built from TRBV18 and TRBJ2-1; 12 positions agree with TRBD2. The CDR3 spans 17 residues. CDR1 and CDR2 from the germline V gene are KGHSH and LQKENI. The junction had 10 bases not matched to a gene; V was cut back by 2 bases and J by 8 bases. CDR3 region: CASSPGLAGPKGDEQFF. The DNA for the CDR3 is TGTGCCAGCTCACCAGGACTAGCGGGGCCTAAAGGGGATGAGCAGTTCTTC.

For this clone: Other nucleotide sequences in the sample specify the same CDR3. The J gene is TRBJ1-2, the V gene TRBV5-1, with TRBD1 matching 8 bases. Germline trimming cut 3 bases from V and 3 bases from J; bases unmatched to any gene: 1. Per germline, CDR1 SGHRS and CDR2 YFSETQ. The CDR3 runs to 13 residues. CDR3 DNA sequence: TGCGCCAGCAGCTCGACAGGGGACTATGGCTACACCTTC. It translates to CASSSTGDYGYTF.

The chain employs TRBV28 and TRBJ2-7; 9 positions match TRBD1. This CDR3 is 15 amino acids long. Losses at the gene ends were 5 bases for V and 5 bases for J; bases not matched to a gene: 10. Germline values: CDR1 MDHEN, CDR2 SYDVKM. The chain's CDR3 is CASSLPGTGYHEQYF. CDR3 nucleotides: TGTGCCAGCAGTCTACCCGGGACAGGGTACCACGAGCAGTACTTC.

The rearrangement links TRBV30 to TRBJ2-7; D possibly uses TRBD1 or TRBD2 (5 bases each). The CDR3 is made up of 12 amino acids. Trimming took 0 bases from V and 9 from J, leaving 12 bases between them. Germline CDR1 is GTSNPN and CDR2 is SVGIG (reference sequence). The chain's CDR3 is CAWSVSGGRQYF. The CDR3 DNA is TGTGCCTGGAGTGTCAGTGGGGGAAGGCAGTACTTC.

This clone turned up a few times. The chain combines TRBV2 with TRBJ1-2, with TRBD1 matching 8 bases. The germline V gene has CDR1 SNHLY and CDR2 FYNNEI. The CDR3 has 12 residues. V lost 10 bases to trimming and J lost 7 bases; unmatched junction nucleotides: 8. CDR3 protein: CANPRGQGGYTF. CDR3 nucleotide sequence: TGTGCCAATCCCAGGGGGCAGGGTGGCTACACCTTC.

The chain joins TRBV30 to TRBJ1-5; TRBD1 matches 8 bases. V was pared by 0 bases and J by 6 bases, with 13 bases of the junction left unmatched. Germline lookup yields CDR1 GTSNPN and CDR2 SVGIG (reference sequence). This CDR3 has 17 residues. CDR3 in DNA: TGTGCCTGGAGTGTACGTCGGCAGGGGGCCGGGATTCAGCCCCAGCATTTT. This sequence encodes CAWSVRRQGAGIQPQHF.

This clone was recorded once. This chain joins TRBV7-2 and TRBJ1-1, with D possibly being TRBD1 (6 bases). V lost 5 bases to trimming and J lost 1 base, with 11 bases between them. Germline loops: CDR1 SGHTA, CDR2 FQGNSA. The CDR3 spans 14 residues. DNA for the CDR3: TGTGCCAGCAGCCCGACAGGAGGGAACACTGAAGCTTTCTTT. Encoded protein: CASSPTGGNTEAFF.